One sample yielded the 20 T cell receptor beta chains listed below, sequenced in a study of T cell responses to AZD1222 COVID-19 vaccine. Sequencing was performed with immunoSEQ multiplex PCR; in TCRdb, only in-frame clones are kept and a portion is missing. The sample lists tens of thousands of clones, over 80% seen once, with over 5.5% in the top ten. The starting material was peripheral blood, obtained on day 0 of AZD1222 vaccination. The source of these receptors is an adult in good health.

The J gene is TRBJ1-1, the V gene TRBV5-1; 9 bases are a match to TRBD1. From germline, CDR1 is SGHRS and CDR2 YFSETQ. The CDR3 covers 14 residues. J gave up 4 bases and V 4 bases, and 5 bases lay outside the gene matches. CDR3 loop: CASSRGQGTTEAFF. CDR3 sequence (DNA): TGCGCCAGCAGCCGAGGACAGGGGACCACTGAAGCTTTCTTT.

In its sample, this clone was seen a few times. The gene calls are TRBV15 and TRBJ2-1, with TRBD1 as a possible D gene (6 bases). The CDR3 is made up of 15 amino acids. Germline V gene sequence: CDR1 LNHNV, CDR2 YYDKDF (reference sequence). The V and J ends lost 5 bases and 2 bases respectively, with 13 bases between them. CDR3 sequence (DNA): TGTGCCACCAGCCCCTCTAGGGGGACCTACAATGAGCAGTTCTTC. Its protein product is CATSPSRGTYNEQFF.

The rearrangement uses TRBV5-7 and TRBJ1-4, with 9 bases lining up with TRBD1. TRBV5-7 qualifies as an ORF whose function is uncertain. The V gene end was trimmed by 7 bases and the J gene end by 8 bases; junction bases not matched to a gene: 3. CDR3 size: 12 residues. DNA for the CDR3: TGTGCCAGCGGGACAGGGTCCGAAAAACTGTTTTTT. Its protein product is CASGTGSEKLFF.

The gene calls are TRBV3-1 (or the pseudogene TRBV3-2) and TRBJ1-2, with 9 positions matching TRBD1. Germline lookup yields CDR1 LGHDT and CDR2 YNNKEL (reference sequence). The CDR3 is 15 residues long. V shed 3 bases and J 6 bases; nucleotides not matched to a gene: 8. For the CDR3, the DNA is TGTGCCAGCAGCCAGAGACTACAGGGGGCGGATGGCTACACCTTC. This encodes CASSQRLQGADGYTF.

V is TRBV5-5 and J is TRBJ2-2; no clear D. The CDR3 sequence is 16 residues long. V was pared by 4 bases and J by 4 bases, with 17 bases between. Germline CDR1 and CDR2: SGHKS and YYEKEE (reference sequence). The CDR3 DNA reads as TGTGCCAGCAGCACTACCTGGTCAATGAGCACCGGGGAGCTGTTTTTT. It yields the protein CASSTTWSMSTGELFF.

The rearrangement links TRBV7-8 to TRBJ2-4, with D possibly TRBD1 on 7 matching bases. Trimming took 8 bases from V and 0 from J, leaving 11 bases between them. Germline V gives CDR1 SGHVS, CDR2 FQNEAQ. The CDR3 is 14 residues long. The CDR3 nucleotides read TGTGCCAGCGTCCAGGGGGGAGCCAAAAACATTCAGTACTTC. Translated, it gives CASVQGGAKNIQYF.

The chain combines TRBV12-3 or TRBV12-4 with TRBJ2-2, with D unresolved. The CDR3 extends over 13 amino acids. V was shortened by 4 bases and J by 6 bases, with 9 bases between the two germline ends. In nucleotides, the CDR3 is TGTGCCAGCAGTTCGATGCCTGCCGGGGAGCTGTTTTTT. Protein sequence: CASSSMPAGELFF.

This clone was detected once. The CDR3 DNA follows: TGTGCCCCGCGGAGAAGCAATCAGCCCCAGCATTTT. It specifies CAPRRSNQPQHF. The chain couples TRBV10-3 to TRBJ1-5; D remains unclear. The CDR3 totals 12 residues. The V end lost 11 bases, the J end lost 1 base, and 9 bases lay between the germline ends. Germline values: CDR1 ENHRY, CDR2 SYGVKD.

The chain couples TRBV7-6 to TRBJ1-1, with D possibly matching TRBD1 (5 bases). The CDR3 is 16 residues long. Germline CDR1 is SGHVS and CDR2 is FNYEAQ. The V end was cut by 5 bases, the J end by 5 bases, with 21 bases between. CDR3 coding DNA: TGTGCCAGCAGCCCCATGAAAGGGGAACAAGGTACTGAAGCTTTCTTT. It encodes CASSPMKGEQGTEAFF. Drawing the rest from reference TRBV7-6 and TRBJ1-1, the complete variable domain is GAGVSQSPRYKVTKRGQDVALRCDPISGHVSLYWYRQALGQGPEFLTYFNYEAQQDKSGLPNDRFSAERPEGSISTLTIQRTEQRDSAMYRCASSPMKGEQGTEAFFGQGTRLTVV.

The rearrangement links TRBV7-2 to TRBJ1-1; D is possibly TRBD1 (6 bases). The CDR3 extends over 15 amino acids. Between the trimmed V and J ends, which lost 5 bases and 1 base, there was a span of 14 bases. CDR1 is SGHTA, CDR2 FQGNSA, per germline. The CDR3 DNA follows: TGTGCCAGCAGCGTACAGGGTTTTCGGAACACTGAAGCTTTCTTT. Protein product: CASSVQGFRNTEAFF.

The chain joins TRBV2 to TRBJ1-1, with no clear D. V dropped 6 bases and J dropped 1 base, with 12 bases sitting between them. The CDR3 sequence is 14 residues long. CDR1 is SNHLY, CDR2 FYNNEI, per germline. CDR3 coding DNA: TGTGCCAGCAGAGTTCTCTCCACGAACACTGAAGCTTTCTTT. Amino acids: CASRVLSTNTEAFF.

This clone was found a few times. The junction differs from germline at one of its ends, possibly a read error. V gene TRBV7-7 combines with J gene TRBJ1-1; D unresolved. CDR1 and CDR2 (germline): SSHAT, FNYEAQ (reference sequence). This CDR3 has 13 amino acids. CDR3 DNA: TGTGCTAGCAGCTTAACACAGAACACTGAAGCTTTCTTT. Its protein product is CASSLTQNTEAFF.

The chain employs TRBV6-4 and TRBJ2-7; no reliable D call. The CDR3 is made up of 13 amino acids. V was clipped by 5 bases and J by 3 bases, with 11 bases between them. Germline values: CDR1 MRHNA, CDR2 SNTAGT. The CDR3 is CASSLGQSYEQYF. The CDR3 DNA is TGTGCCAGCAGTTTAGGGCAGAGCTACGAGCAGTACTTC.

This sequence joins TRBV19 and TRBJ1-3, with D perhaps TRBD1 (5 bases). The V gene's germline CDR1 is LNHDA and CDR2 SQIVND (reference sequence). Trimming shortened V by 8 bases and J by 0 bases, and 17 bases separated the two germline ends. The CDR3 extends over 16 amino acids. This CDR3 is CASGGVREVSGNTIYF. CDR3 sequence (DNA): TGTGCCAGTGGAGGGGTACGGGAAGTCTCTGGAAACACCATATATTTT.

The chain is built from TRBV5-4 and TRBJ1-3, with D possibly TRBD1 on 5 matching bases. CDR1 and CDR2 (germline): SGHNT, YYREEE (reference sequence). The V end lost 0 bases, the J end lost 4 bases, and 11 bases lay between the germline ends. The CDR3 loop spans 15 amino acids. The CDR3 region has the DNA TGTGCCAGCAGCTTGGGAGGGGCAGCGGGAAACACCATATATTTT. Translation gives CASSLGGAAGNTIYF.

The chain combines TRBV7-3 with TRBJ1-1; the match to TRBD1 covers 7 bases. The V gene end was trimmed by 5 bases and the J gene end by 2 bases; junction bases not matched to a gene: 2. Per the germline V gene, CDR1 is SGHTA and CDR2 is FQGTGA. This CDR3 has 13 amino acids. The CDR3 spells CASSEGANTEAFF. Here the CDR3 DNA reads TGTGCCAGCAGCGAGGGGGCTAACACTGAAGCTTTCTTT.

The CDR3 here is CASSSFDRGYGYTF. As DNA, the CDR3 is TGTGCCAGCAGTTCGTTCGACAGGGGCTATGGCTACACCTTC. The chain employs TRBV27 and TRBJ1-2; 8 nucleotides line up with TRBD1. V shed 4 bases, J shed 4 bases, and the junction held 5 bases outside the gene matches. Germline V lookup: CDR1 MNHEY, CDR2 SMNVEV (reference sequence). The CDR3 runs to 14 residues.

CDR3 protein: CATSSMVDEKLFF. The CDR3 DNA is TGTGCCACCAGCAGCATGGTGGATGAAAAACTGTTTTTT. The chain employs TRBV15 and TRBJ1-4; D is unresolved. The length of the CDR3 is 13 residues. Germline V gene lookup returns CDR1 LNHNV and CDR2 YYDKDF (reference sequence). V lost 3 bases to trimming and J lost 6 bases, with 8 bases between them.

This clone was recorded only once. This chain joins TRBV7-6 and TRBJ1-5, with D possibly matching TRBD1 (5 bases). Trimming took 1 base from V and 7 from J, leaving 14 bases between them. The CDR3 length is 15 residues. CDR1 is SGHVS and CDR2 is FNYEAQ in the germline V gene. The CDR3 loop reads CASSLGQSPNQPQHF. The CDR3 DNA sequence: TGTGCCAGCAGCTTAGGACAGAGCCCAAACCAGCCCCAGCATTTT.

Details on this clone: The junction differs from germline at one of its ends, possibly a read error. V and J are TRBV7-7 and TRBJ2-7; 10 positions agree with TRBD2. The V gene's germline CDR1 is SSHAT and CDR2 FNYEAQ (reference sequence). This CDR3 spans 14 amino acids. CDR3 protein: CASSLASGGYEQYF. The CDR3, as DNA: TGTGCTAGCAGCTTAGCTAGCGGGGGTTACGAGCAGTACTTC.